These 9 T cell receptor beta chains were sequenced from one sample in a study of blood T cell repertoires in COVID-19 (TCRdb year 2020). Libraries were prepared through the immunoSEQ multiplex PCR assay. What TCRdb holds here is the immuneACCESS table cut down to in-frame rearrangements. Part of the clones is not present; checked against another copy, under half of the missing clones reflect an unresolved V gene, and the others are unexplained. A total of 650,000 to 800,000 clones appear in this sample, just under 90% of them only once. The leading ten clones occupy 0.2% to 0.3% of the sample. Specimen: peripheral blood. These receptors were taken from a woman younger than 35 with acute or convalescent COVID-19.

This clone appeared a few times. This rearrangement joins TRBV6-5 to TRBJ1-1; 8 bases fit TRBD1. This CDR3 has 15 amino acids. With 7 bases clipped from V and 0 bases from J, the junction kept 7 bases outside the gene matches. CDR1 and CDR2 from the germline V gene are MNHEY and SVGAGI. CDR3 sequence: CASTYNRGLNTEAFF. The CDR3 coding sequence is TGTGCCAGCACCTACAACAGGGGGTTGAACACTGAAGCTTTCTTT.

The chain carries TRBV6-1 and TRBJ1-4; D may be TRBD1 (6 bases). CDR1 and CDR2 (germline): MNHNS, SASEGT. The V and J ends lost 2 bases and 8 bases respectively, with 18 bases between them. This CDR3 has 16 amino acids. The CDR3 DNA follows: TGTGCCAGCAGTGAATTACAGGGCGGCTCGGAAGAAAAACTGTTTTTT. Its protein is CASSELQGGSEEKLFF.

The chain has TRBV7-2 and TRBJ1-2, with no clear D. The CDR3 totals 15 residues. Germline assignment: CDR1 SGHTA and CDR2 FQGNSA. Trimming removed 1 base from V and 0 bases from J, with 9 bases in between. Written as DNA, the CDR3 is TGTGCCAGCAGCTTAGGGCGGCCAGCTAACTATGGCTACACCTTC. Translating gives CASSLGRPANYGYTF.

The V call is TRBV3-1 (or the pseudogene TRBV3-2), the J call TRBJ2-3; D not resolved. With 0 bases removed from V and 4 bases from J, the gap between germline ends came to 14 bases. This CDR3 region has 16 residues. Germline CDR1 reads LGHDT; CDR2 reads YNNKEL (reference sequence). CDR3 residues: CASSQDFGGWADTQYF. The DNA for the CDR3 is TGTGCCAGCAGCCAAGATTTTGGCGGCTGGGCAGATACGCAGTATTTT.

The rearrangement joins TRBV6-5 to TRBJ1-1, with D perhaps TRBD1 (6 bases). Germline CDR1 reads MNHEY; CDR2 reads SVGAGI. The V end lost 3 bases, the J end lost 3 bases, and 14 bases lay between the germline ends. This CDR3 is 15 amino acids long. CDR3 coding DNA: TGTGCCAGCAGTTATTTAACAGGGATGGACACTGAAGCTTTCTTT. Residues: CASSYLTGMDTEAFF.

Details on this clone: Other DNA sequences in the same sample also yield this CDR3. The chain recombines TRBV29-1 with TRBJ1-1; D might be TRBD1 (5 bases). This CDR3 comprises 11 residues. The germline V and J ends were trimmed by 4 bases and 5 bases, with 8 bases remaining between them. Germline CDR1 reads SQVTM; CDR2 reads ANQGSEA. In DNA, the CDR3 is TGCAGCGTTGGGGGGGGGACTGAAGCTTTCTTT. Its translation is CSVGGGTEAFF. The full variable domain, completed using reference TRBV29-1 and TRBJ1-1, is SAVISQKPSRDICQRGTSLTIQCQVDSQVTMMFWYRQQPGQSLTLIATANQGSEATYESGFVIDKFPISRPNLTFSTLTVSNMSPEDSSIYLCSVGGGTEAFFGQGTRLTVV.

The chain is built from TRBV5-4 and TRBJ1-1; no clear D gene. The V end lost 4 bases, the J end lost 0 bases, and 7 bases lay between the germline ends. The CDR3 sequence is 13 residues long. Germline CDR1 reads SGHNT; CDR2 reads YYREEE (reference sequence). The CDR3 nucleotides are TGTGCCAGCAGCCCCGTCTTGAACACTGAAGCTTTCTTT. Translating it yields CASSPVLNTEAFF.

The chain has TRBV4-1 and TRBJ2-1, with TRBD1 as a possible D gene (6 bases). V shed 4 bases and J shed 3 bases, with 10 bases lying between them. The CDR3 has 14 residues. CDR1 is MGHRA, CDR2 YSYEKL, per germline. CDR3 DNA: TGCGCCAGCAGCCCGGACAGCGGCTACAATGAGCAGTTCTTC. Protein product: CASSPDSGYNEQFF.

This rearrangement joins TRBV19 to TRBJ1-4, with a tentative D call TRBD1 (6 bases). The CDR3 length is 16 residues. Trimming cost V 6 bases and J 2 bases, with 16 bases left between them. CDR1 is LNHDA and CDR2 is SQIVND in the germline V gene (reference sequence). The CDR3 nucleotides read TGTGCCAGTAGCCTTATTACAGGGCTTACTAATGAAAAACTGTTTTTT. Protein sequence: CASSLITGLTNEKLFF.